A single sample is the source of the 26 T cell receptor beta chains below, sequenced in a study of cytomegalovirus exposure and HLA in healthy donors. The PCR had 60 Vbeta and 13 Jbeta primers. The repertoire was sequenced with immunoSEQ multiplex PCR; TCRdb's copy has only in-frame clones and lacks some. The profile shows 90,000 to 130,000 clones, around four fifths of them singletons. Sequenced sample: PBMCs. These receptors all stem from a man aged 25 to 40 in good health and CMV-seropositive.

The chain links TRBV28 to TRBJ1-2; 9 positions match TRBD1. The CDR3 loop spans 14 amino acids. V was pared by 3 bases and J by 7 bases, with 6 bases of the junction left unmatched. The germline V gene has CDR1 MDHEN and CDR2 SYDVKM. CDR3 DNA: TGTGCCAGCAGTTTGGTCGGACAGGGGTTTGGCTACACCTTC. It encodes CASSLVGQGFGYTF.

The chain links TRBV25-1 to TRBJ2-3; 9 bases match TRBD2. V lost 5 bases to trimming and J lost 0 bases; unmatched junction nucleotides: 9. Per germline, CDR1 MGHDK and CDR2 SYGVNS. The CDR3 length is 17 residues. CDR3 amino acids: CASSTGRLAGSTDTQYF. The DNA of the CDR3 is TGTGCCAGCAGTACCGGTCGGCTAGCGGGGAGCACAGATACGCAGTATTTT.

CDR3 sequence: CASSQHRDSLSYEQYF. The CDR3 bases are TGTGCCAGCAGCCAGCACCGGGACAGCTTATCCTACGAGCAGTACTTC. The V gene is TRBV4-2, the J gene TRBJ2-7, with 7 positions matching TRBD1. V gave up 3 bases and J gave up 1 base; unmatched junction bases: 9. This CDR3 spans 16 amino acids. Germline loops: CDR1 LGHNA, CDR2 YNFKEQ.

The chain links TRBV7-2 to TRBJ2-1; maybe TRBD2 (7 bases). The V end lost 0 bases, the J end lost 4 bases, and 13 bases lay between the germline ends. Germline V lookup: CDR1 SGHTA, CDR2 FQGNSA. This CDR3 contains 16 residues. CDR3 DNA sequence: TGTGCCAGCAGCTTAGCGACGGGGGGCCTATACAATGAGCAGTTCTTC. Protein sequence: CASSLATGGLYNEQFF. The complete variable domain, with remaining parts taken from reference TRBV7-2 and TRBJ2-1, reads GAGVSQSPSNKVTEKGKDVELRCDPISGHTALYWYRQSLGQGLEFLIYFQGNSAPDKSGLPSDRFSAERTGGSVSTLTIQRTQQEDSAVYLCASSLATGGLYNEQFFGPGTRLTVL.

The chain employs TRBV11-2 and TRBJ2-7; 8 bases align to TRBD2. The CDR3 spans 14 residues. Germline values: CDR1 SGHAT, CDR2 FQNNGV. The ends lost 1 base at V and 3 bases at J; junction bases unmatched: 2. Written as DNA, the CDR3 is TGTGCCAGCAGCTTAGCGGGGGGGATCTACGAGCAGTACTTC. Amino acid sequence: CASSLAGGIYEQYF.

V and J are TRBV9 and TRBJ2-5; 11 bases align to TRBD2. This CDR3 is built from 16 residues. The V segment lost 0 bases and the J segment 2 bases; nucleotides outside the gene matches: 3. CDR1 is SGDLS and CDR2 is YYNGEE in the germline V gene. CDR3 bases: TGTGCCAGCAGCGTAGAAGGGACTAGCGGACAAGAGACCCAGTACTTC. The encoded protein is CASSVEGTSGQETQYF.

The chain's CDR3 is CASSPPGLAGGMYF. CDR3 nucleotide sequence: TGCGCCAGCAGTCCCCCGGGACTAGCGGGGGGGATGTACTTC. The gene calls are TRBV10-2 and TRBJ2-7, with 16 bases identical to TRBD2. The V gene's germline CDR1 is WSHSY and CDR2 SAAADI. The CDR3 consists of 14 residues. The trim removed 5 bases at V and 12 bases at J, leaving 7 bases unmatched.

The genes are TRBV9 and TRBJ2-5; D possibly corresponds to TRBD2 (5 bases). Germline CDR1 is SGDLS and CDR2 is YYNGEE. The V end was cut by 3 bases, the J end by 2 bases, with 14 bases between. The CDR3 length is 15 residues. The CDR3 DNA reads TGTGCCAGCAGCGACCAAGGGAGCTTACAAGAGACCCAGTACTTC. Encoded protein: CASSDQGSLQETQYF.

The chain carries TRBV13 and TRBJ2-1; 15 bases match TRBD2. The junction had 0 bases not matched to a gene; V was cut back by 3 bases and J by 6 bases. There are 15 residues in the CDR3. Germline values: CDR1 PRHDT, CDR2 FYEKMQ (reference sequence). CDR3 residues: CASSLGLAGGNEQFF. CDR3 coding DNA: TGTGCCAGCAGCTTGGGACTAGCGGGGGGCAATGAGCAGTTCTTC.

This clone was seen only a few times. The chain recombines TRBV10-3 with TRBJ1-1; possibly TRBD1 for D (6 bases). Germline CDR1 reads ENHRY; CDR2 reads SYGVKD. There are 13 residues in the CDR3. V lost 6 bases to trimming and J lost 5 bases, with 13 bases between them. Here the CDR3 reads CAIRLGGATEAFF. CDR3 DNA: TGTGCCATCAGGCTTGGGGGGGCAACTGAAGCTTTCTTT.

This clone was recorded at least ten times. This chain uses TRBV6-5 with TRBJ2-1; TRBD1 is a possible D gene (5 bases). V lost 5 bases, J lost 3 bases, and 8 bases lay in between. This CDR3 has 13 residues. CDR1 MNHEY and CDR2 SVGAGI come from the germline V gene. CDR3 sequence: CASSRDSYNEQFF. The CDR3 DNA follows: TGTGCCAGCAGTAGAGACAGCTACAATGAGCAGTTCTTC.

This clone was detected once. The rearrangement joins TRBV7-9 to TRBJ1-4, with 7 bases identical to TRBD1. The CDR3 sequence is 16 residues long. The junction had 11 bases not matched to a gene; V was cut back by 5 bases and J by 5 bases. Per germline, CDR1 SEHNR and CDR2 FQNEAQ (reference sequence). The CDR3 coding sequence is TGTGCCAGCAGCCCTACTACGGGACAGAAAAATGAAAAACTGTTTTTT. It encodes CASSPTTGQKNEKLFF.

The CDR3 sequence is CASSQAGTNGELFF. The CDR3 nucleotides read TGCGCCAGCAGCCAAGCCGGGACAAACGGGGAGCTGTTTTTT. This chain uses TRBV4-3 with TRBJ2-2; tentatively, D is TRBD1 (6 bases). There are 14 residues in the CDR3. V was cut by 1 base and J by 7 bases, with 10 bases left in between. Germline CDR1 is LGHNA and CDR2 is YSLEER.

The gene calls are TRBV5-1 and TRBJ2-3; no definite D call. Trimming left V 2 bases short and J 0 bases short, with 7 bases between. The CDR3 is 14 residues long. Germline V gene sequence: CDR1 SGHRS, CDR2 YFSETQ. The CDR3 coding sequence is TGCGCCAGCAGCTTTGGCCTTAGCACAGATACGCAGTATTTT. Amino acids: CASSFGLSTDTQYF. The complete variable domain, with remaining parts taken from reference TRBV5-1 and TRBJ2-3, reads KAGVTQTPRYLIKTRGQQVTLSCSPISGHRSVSWYQQTPGQGLQFLFEYFSETQRNKGNFPGRFSGRQFSNSRSEMNVSTLELGDSALYLCASSFGLSTDTQYFGPGTRLTVL.

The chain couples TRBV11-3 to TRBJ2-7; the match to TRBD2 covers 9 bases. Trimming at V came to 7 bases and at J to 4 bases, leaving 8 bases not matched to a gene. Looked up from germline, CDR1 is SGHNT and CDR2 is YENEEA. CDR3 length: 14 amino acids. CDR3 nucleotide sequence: TGTGCCAGCAAAATAGCGGGGGCCTCTTACGAGCAGTACTTC. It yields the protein CASKIAGASYEQYF.

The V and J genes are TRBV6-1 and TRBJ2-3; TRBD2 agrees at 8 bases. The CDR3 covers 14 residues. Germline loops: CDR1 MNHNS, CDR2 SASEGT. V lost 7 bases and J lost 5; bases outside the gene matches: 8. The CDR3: CASKGTRSVDTQYF. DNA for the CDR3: TGTGCCAGCAAGGGGACTAGGAGCGTAGATACGCAGTATTTT.

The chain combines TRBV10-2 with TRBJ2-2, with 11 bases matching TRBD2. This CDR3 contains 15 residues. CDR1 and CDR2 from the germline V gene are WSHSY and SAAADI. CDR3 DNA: TGCGCTCCACATAGCGGGGGGGCCCATTCAGGGGAGCTGTTTTTT. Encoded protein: CAPHSGGAHSGELFF.

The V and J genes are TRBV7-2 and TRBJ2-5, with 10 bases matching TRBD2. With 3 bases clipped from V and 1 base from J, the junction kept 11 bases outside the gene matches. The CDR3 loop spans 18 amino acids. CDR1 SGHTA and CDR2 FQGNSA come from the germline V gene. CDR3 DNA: TGTGCCAGCAGCTTTCCGAGGGGGGAGCGGGGGGGCCAAGAGACCCAGTACTTC. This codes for CASSFPRGERGGQETQYF.

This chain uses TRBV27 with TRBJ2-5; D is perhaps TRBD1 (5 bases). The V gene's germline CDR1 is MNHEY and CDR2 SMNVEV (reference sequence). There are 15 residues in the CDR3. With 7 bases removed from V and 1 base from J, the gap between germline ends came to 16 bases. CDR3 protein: CASTFLWGSQETQYF. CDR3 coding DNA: TGTGCCAGCACCTTCCTTTGGGGCAGCCAAGAGACCCAGTACTTC.

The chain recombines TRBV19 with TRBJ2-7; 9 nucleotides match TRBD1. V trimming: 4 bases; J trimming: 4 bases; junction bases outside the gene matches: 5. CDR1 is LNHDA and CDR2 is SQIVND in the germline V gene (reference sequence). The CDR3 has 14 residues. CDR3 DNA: TGTGCCAGTAGTACCGGGACAGGGATTTACGAGCAGTACTTC. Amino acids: CASSTGTGIYEQYF.

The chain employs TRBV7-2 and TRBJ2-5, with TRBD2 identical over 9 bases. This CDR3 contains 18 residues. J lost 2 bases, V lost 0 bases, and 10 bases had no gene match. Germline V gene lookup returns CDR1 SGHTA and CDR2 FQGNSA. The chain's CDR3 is CASSLAWSTSGPQETQYF. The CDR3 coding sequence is TGTGCCAGCAGCTTAGCGTGGAGCACTAGCGGGCCTCAAGAGACCCAGTACTTC.

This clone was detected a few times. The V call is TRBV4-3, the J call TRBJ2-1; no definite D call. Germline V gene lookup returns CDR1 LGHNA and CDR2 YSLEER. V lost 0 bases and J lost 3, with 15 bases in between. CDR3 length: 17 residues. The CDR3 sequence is CASSQEPAESFYNEQFF. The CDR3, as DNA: TGCGCCAGCAGCCAAGAACCCGCGGAGTCTTTCTACAATGAGCAGTTCTTC.

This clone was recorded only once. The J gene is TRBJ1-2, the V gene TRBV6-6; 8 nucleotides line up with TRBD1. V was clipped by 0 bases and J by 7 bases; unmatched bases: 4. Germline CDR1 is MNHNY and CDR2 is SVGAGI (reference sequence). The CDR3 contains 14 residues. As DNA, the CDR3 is TGTGCCAGCAGTTACTCGGACAGGGTGGGTGGCTACACCTTC. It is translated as CASSYSDRVGGYTF.

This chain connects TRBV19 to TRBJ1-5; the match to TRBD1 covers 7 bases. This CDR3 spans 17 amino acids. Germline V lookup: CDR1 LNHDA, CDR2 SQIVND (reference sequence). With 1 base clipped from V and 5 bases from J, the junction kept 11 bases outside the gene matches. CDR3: CASSIGRGQLADQPQHF. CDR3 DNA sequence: TGTGCCAGTAGTATAGGCCGGGGACAGTTGGCCGATCAGCCCCAGCATTTT.

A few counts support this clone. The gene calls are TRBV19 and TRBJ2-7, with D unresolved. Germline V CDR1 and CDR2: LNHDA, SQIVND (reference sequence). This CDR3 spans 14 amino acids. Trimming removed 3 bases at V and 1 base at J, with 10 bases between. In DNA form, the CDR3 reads TGTGCCAGTAGTATCAGTGTAACGTCCTACGAGCAGTACTTC. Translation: CASSISVTSYEQYF.

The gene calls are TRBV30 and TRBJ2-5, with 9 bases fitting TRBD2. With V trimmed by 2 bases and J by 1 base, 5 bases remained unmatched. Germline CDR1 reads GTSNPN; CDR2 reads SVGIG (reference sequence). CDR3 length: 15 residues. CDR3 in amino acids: CAWSRGGGTQETQYF. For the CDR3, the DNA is TGTGCCTGGAGTCGCGGGGGGGGGACCCAAGAGACCCAGTACTTC.